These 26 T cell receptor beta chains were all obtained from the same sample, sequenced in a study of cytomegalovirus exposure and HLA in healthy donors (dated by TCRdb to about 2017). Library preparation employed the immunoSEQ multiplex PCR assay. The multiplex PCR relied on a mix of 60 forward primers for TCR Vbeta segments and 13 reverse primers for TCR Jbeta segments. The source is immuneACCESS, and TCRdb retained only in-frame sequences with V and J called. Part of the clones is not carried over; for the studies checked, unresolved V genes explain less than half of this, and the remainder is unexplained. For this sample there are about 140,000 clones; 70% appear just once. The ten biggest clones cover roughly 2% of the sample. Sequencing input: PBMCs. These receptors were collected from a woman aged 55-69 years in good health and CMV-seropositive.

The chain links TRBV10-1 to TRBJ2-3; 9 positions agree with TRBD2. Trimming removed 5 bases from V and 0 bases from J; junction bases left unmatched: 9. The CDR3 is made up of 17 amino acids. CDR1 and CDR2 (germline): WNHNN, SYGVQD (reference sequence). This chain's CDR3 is CASSFSGSHTSTDTQYF. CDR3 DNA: TGCGCCAGCAGTTTTAGCGGGAGCCACACTAGCACAGATACGCAGTATTTT.

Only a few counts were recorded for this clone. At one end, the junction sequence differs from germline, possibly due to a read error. Written as DNA, the CDR3 is TGCGCCAGTAAACCGGGACAGGGGTCCTTCGAGCAGTACTTC. Its translation is CASKPGQGSFEQYF. This chain links TRBV5-1 with TRBJ2-7; 10 nucleotides line up with TRBD1. There are 14 residues in the CDR3. Germline V gene sequence: CDR1 SGHRS, CDR2 YFSETQ.

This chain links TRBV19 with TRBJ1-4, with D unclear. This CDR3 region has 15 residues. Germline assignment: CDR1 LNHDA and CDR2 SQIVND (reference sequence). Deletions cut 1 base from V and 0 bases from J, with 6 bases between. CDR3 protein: CASSIVTSTNEKLFF. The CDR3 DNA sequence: TGTGCCAGTAGTATAGTTACTTCAACTAATGAAAAACTGTTTTTT.

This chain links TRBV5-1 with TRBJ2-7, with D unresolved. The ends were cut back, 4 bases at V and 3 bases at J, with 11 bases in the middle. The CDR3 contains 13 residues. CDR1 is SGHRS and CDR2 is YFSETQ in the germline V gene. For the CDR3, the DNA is TGCGCCAGCAGCCCACCTAGTCGCTACGAGCAGTACTTC. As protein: CASSPPSRYEQYF.

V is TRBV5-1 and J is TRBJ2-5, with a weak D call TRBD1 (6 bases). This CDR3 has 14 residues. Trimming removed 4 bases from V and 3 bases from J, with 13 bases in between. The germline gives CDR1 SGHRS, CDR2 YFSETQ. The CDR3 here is CASSPGQPKETQYF. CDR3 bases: TGCGCCAGCAGCCCGGGACAACCTAAAGAGACCCAGTACTTC. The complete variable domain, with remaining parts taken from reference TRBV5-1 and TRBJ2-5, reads KAGVTQTPRYLIKTRGQQVTLSCSPISGHRSVSWYQQTPGQGLQFLFEYFSETQRNKGNFPGRFSGRQFSNSRSEMNVSTLELGDSALYLCASSPGQPKETQYFGPGTRLLVL.

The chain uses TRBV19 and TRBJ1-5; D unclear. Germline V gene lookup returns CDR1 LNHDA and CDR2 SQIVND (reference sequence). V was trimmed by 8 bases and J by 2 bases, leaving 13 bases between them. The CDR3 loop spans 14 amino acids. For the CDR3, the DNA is TGTGCCAGTTCCGGGTCCAAGGGCAATCAGCCCCAGCATTTT. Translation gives CASSGSKGNQPQHF.

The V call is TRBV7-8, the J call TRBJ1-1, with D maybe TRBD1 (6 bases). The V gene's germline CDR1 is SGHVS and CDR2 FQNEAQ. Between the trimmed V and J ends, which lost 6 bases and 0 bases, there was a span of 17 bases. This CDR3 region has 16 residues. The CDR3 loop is CASSFTGSRVNTEAFF. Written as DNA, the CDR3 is TGTGCCAGCAGTTTTACAGGGAGTAGGGTGAACACTGAAGCTTTCTTT.

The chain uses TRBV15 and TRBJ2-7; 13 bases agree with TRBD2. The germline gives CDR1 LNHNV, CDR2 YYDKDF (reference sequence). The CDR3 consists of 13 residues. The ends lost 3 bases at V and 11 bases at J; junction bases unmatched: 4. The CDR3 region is CATSSLTSGREYF. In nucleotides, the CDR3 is TGTGCCACCAGCAGTTTAACTAGCGGGAGGGAGTACTTC.

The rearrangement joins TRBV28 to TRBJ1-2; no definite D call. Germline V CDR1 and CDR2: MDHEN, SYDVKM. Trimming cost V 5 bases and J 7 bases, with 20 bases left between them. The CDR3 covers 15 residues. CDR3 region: CASSPPGEGVGGYTF. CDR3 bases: TGTGCCAGCAGTCCACCCGGGGAGGGCGTAGGTGGCTACACCTTC.

CDR3: CASSLEASGRRQFF. CDR3 in DNA: TGTGCCAGCAGCTTAGAGGCTAGCGGGAGAAGGCAGTTCTTC. This sequence joins TRBV11-2 and TRBJ2-1, with 10 nucleotides matching TRBD2. Germline trimming cut 0 bases from V and 12 bases from J; bases unmatched to any gene: 5. CDR1 is SGHAT and CDR2 is FQNNGV in the germline V gene. This CDR3 has 14 residues.

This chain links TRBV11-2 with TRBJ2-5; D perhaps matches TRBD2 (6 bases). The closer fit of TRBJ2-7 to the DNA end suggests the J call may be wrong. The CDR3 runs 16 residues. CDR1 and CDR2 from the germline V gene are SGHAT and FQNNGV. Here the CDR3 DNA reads TGTGCCAGCAGCCCCCTAGCCATTAGCGGAACTTACGAGCAGTACTTC. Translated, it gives CASSPLAISGTYEQYF.

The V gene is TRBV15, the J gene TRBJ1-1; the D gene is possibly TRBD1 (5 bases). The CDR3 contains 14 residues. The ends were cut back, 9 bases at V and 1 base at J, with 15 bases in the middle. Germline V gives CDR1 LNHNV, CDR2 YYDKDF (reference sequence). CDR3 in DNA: TGTGCCACACTCCTAGGCAGGGAGAACACTGAAGCTTTCTTT. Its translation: CATLLGRENTEAFF.

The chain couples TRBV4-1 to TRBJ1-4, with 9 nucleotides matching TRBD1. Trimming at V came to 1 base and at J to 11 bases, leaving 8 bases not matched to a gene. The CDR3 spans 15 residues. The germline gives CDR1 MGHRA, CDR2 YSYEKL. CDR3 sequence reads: CASSQVGDRAGKLFF. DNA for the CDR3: TGCGCCAGCAGCCAAGTTGGGGACAGGGCGGGGAAACTGTTTTTT.

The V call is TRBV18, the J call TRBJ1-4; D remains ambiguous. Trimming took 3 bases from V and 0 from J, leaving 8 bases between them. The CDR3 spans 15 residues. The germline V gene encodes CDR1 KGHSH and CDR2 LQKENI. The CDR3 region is CASSPEIATNEKLFF. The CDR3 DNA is TGTGCCAGCTCACCGGAGATAGCAACTAATGAAAAACTGTTTTTT.

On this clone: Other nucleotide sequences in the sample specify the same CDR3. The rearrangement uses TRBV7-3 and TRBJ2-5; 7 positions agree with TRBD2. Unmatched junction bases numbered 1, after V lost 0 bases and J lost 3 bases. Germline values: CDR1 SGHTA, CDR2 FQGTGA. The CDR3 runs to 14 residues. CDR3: CASSLTGGKETQYF. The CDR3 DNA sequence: TGTGCCAGCAGCTTAACGGGGGGGAAAGAGACCCAGTACTTC.

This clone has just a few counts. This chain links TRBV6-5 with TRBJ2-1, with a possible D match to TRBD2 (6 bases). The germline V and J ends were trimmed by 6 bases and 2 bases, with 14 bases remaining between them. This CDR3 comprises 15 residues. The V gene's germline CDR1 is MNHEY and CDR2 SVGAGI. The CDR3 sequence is CASSPLGGAYNEQFF. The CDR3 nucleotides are TGTGCCAGCAGCCCCTTGGGCGGGGCCTACAATGAGCAGTTCTTC.

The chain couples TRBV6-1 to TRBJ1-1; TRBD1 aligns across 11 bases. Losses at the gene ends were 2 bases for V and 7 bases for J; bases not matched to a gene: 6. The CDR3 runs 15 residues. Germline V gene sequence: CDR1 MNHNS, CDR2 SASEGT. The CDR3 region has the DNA TGTGCCAGCAGTGAATTAGGGACAGGGGGGATTGAAGCTTTCTTT. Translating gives CASSELGTGGIEAFF.

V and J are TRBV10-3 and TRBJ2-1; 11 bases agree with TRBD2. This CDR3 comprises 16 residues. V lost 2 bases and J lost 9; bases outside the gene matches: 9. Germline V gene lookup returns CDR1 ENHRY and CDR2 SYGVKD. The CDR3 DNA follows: TGTGCCATCAGTGAGCCGCTAGCGGGAGGAATTGCTGAGCAGTTCTTC. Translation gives CAISEPLAGGIAEQFF.

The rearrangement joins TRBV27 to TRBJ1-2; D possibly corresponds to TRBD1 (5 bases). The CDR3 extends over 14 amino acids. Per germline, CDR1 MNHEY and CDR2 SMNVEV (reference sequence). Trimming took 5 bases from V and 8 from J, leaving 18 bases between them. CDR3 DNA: TGTGCCAGCAGTGAAGTTATGGGGCGCGGAGGCTACACCTTC. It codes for CASSEVMGRGGYTF.

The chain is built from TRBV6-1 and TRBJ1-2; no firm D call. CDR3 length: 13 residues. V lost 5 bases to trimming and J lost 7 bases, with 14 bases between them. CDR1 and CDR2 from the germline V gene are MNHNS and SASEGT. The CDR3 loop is CASSIAPLGGYTF. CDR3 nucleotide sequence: TGTGCCAGCAGTATAGCCCCTTTGGGTGGCTACACCTTC.

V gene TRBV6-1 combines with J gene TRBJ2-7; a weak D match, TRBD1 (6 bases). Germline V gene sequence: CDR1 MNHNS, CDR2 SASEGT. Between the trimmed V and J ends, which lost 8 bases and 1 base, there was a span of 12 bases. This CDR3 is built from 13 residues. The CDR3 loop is CASFKDSSYEQYF. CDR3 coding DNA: TGTGCCAGCTTTAAGGACAGTTCCTACGAGCAGTACTTC.

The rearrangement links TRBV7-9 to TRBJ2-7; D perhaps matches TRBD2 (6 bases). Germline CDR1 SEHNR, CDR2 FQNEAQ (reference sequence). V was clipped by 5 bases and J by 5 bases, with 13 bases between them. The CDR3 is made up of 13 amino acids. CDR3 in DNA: TGTGCCAGCAGCCCCCCCTCGGGAGACGAGCAGTACTTC. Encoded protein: CASSPPSGDEQYF. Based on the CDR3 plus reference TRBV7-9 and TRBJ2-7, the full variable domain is DTGVSQNPRHKITKRGQNVTFRCDPISEHNRLYWYRQTLGQGPEFLTYFQNEAQLEKSRLLSDRFSAERPKGSFSTLEIQRTEQGDSAMYLCASSPPSGDEQYFGPGTRLTVT.

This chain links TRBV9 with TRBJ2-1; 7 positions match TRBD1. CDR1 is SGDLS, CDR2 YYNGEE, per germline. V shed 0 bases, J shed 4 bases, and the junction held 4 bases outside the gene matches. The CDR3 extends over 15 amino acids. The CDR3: CASSVAGTEYNEQFF. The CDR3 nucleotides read TGTGCCAGCAGCGTAGCTGGGACAGAGTACAATGAGCAGTTCTTC.

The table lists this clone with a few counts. The CDR3 sequence is CASSSPSGRANTGELFF. In nucleotides, the CDR3 is TGTGCCAGCAGTTCCCCGAGCGGGAGGGCCAACACCGGGGAGCTGTTTTTT. This rearrangement joins TRBV28 to TRBJ2-2; 10 bases are shared with TRBD2. The CDR3 consists of 17 residues. Looked up from germline, CDR1 is MDHEN and CDR2 is SYDVKM. Trimming took 4 bases from V and 2 from J; bases not matched to a gene: 7.

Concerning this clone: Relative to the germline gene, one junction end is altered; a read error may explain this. The CDR3 is CSSSPTGYGYTF. In nucleotides, the CDR3 is TGTTCCAGCAGCCCAACAGGCTATGGCTACACCTTC. This sequence joins TRBV7-9 and TRBJ1-2; a weak D match, TRBD1 (5 bases). CDR1 and CDR2 from the germline V gene are SEHNR and FQNEAQ (reference sequence). The CDR3 contains 12 residues.

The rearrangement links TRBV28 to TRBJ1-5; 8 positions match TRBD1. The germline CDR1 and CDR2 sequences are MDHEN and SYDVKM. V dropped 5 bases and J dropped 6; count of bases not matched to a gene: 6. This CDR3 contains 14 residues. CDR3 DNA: TGTGCCAGCAGTCTTAGGACAGGGTTTCAGCCCCAGCATTTT. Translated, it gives CASSLRTGFQPQHF.